This is a list of T cell receptor beta chains from one sample in a study of T cell changes during pregnancy in multiple sclerosis. The protocol was immunoSEQ multiplex PCR, while the TCRdb copy is restricted to in-frame clones and leaves out a portion. The sample shows about 40,000 clones, 92% of them seen only once. The sequenced sample was CD4+ T cells from peripheral blood mononuclear cells, obtained before pregnancy. Receptor source: a female donor with multiple sclerosis, enrolled in a pregnancy study. Both conserved end residues are part of each CDR3. The order of the fields is CDR3 protein, CDR3 DNA, D gene, V gene, J gene, clone size. D genes are given only for firm matches. Size values are once, few and many counts, or a class for expanded clones, and some rows have none.

CASSIDSGQGNTEAFF	TGTGCCAGCAGCATAGACTCGGGACAGGGGAACACTGAAGCTTTCTTT	TRBD1	TRBV11-1	TRBJ1-1	-
CASSLSLNTEAFF	TGTGCCAGCAGCTTAAGCCTAAACACTGAAGCTTTCTTT	-	TRBV7-9	TRBJ1-1	-
CASSLGTGGNYYGYTF	TGCGCCAGCAGCTTAGGGACAGGGGGTAATTACTATGGCTACACCTTC	TRBD1	TRBV5-1	TRBJ1-2	once
CASSPDKTGILGQPQHF	TGTGCCAGCAGTCCGGACAAGACAGGGATTTTGGGTCAGCCCCAGCATTTT	TRBD1	TRBV2	TRBJ1-5	few
CASSFAGVGLIDEQYF	TGTGCCAGCAGTTTTGCCGGAGTAGGACTGATTGACGAGCAGTACTTC	-	TRBV27	TRBJ2-7	-
CASARKGFSNQPQHF	TGTGCCAGCGCCCGAAAGGGGTTTAGCAATCAGCCCCAGCATTTT	-	TRBV28	TRBJ1-5	-
CASSAQTSTDTQYF	TGTGCCAGTAGCGCACAAACTAGCACAGATACGCAGTATTTT	-	TRBV27	TRBJ2-3	-
CASSAGTRTALFF	TGTGCCAGCAGTGCCGGAACAAGGACAGCACTGTTTTTT	-	TRBV25-1	TRBJ1-4	-
CASSTFKLDREDGYTF	TGTGCCAGCAGCACCTTTAAACTAGACAGGGAGGATGGCTACACCTTC	TRBD1	TRBV28	TRBJ1-2	-
CASSPRDLREQFF	TGTGCCAGCAGCCCCCGGGATTTGAGAGAGCAGTTCTTC	-	TRBV14	TRBJ2-1	-
CASIPAGEIRETQYF	TGTGCCAGCATTCCCGCCGGGGAGATACGAGAGACCCAGTACTTC	-	TRBV7-6	TRBJ2-5	-
CASSPQGNTEAFF	TGTGCCAGCAGCCCACAGGGGAACACTGAAGCTTTCTTT	-	TRBV7-3	TRBJ1-1	-
CATSGTSGVRTQYF	TGTGCCACCAGCGGGACTAGTGGGGTGCGTACGCAGTATTTT	TRBD2	TRBV15	TRBJ2-3	-
CATSRGDSSYEQYF	TGTGCCACCAGCAGAGGGGACAGCTCCTACGAGCAGTACTTC	TRBD1	TRBV15	TRBJ2-7	few
CASSRTSGRDYEQFF	TGCGCCAGCAGCCGGACTAGCGGGAGAGATTATGAGCAGTTCTTC	TRBD2	TRBV4-3	TRBJ2-1	-
CASSLMSVNGYTF	TGTGCCAGCAGTTTAATGTCGGTTAATGGCTACACCTTC	-	TRBV28	TRBJ1-2	-
CASSVEAGAFYEQYF	TGTGCCAGCAGCGTAGAGGCGGGAGCCTTCTACGAGCAGTACTTC	TRBD2	TRBV9	TRBJ2-7	once
CASTRTDMNTEAFF	TGCGCCAGCACCCGGACAGACATGAACACTGAAGCTTTCTTT	-	TRBV5-1	TRBJ1-1	-
CASNARGTGRYEQYF	TGTGCCAGCAATGCGAGAGGGACAGGGAGGTACGAGCAGTACTTC	TRBD1	TRBV6-5	TRBJ2-7	-
CASRWGGQGKLFF	TGTGCCAGCAGGTGGGGGGGACAGGGGAAACTGTTTTTT	TRBD1	TRBV27	TRBJ1-4	-
CASSLPSGMGSYEQYF	TGTGCCAGCAGCTTGCCTAGCGGGATGGGTTCCTACGAGCAGTACTTC	TRBD2	TRBV5-5	TRBJ2-7	-
CASSPLAGGQSSYEQYF	TGTGCCAGCTCACCCCTAGCGGGAGGTCAGAGCTCCTACGAGCAGTACTTC	TRBD2	TRBV18	TRBJ2-7	-
CASSYTDRGPWGSMNTEAFF	TGTGCCAGCAGTTACACCGACAGGGGGCCTTGGGGCAGCATGAACACTGAAGCTTTCTTT	TRBD1	TRBV28	TRBJ1-1	-
CASSIDRGLEQYF	TGTGCCAGTAGTATCGACAGGGGGCTCGAGCAGTACTTC	TRBD1	TRBV19	TRBJ2-7	-